This TCR beta chain was retrieved from a study of blood T cell repertoires in COVID-19. Study as a whole: Collection of acute and convalescent COVID-19 samples took place in the United States, Italy and Spain. PBMCs, B-cell-depleted T cells, or T cells were the source of the cDNA or gDNA that made up the material.

Sequencing was performed with immunoSEQ multiplex PCR; in TCRdb, only in-frame clones are kept and a portion is missing. The table records about 170,000 clones, 84% of them present only once. Deletions cut 4 bases from V and 7 bases from J, with 11 bases between. This CDR3 is built from 12 residues. Germline CDR1 is LGHDT and CDR2 is YNNKEL (reference sequence). The sequence came from a woman aged 80 or over with COVID-19, enrolled during active disease. The V and J genes are TRBV3-1 (or the pseudogene TRBV3-2) and TRBJ2-7; tentatively, D is TRBD2 (6 bases). The source material was peripheral blood. CDR3 loop: CASSRGTGEQYF. The CDR3 nucleotides are TGTGCCAGCAGCCGGGGGACTGGGGAGCAGTACTTC.